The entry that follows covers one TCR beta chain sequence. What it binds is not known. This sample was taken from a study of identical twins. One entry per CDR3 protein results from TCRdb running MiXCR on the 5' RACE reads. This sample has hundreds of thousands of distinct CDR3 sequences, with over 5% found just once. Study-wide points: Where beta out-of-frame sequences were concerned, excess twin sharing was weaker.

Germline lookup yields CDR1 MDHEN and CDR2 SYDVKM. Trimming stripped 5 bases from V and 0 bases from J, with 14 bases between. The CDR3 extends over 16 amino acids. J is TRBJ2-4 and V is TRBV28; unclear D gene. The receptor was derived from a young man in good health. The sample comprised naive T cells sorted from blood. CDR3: CASSLETALAKNIQYF. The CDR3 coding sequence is TGTGCCAGCAGTCTCGAGACGGCCCTAGCCAAAAACATTCAGTACTTC.